This TCR beta chain was recovered during a study of CD8 T cells in Susac syndrome. The CDR3 loop spans 12 amino acids. V lost 3 bases to trimming and J lost 7 bases, with 9 bases between them. Random hexamers primed reverse transcription of about 0.5 to 1 ug RNA. TCRdb independently ran MiXCR on the immunoSEQ multiplex PCR reads; one entry per CDR3 protein. The data hold 100,000 to 150,000 distinct CDR3 sequences, with more than 90% observed a single time. The sequence was collected from a human donor with Susac syndrome. The gene calls are TRBV12-3 or TRBV12-4 and TRBJ1-1, with D perhaps matching TRBD1 (5 bases). The specimen sequenced was CD8+ T cells from PBMCs. The CDR3 sequence is CASSLGESEAFF. The CDR3 nucleotides are TGTGCCAGCAGTTTGGGGGAAAGTGAAGCTTTCTTT.